This T cell receptor beta chain was found in a study of blood T cells in healthy people across ages (dated by TCRdb to the mid-2010s). Describing the broader study: In model experiments, roughly one uniquely barcoded TCR beta cDNA molecule per two T cells was captured by template switching. The study analyzed two additional independent replicas of 1 million unique cDNA reads from the same blood draw for two donors, one aged 18 to 29 and one aged 80 or older. Using deep sequencing normalized with unique cDNA molecular identifiers, the study measured how TCR beta repertoire diversity changes with age. To avoid experimental bias, donors of different ages were spread randomly across the sequencing lanes. Donors were grouped into four age groups: young (average roughly 17 years), middle-aged (about 38), aged (about 59) and long-lived (approximately 81).

The study at large found these results: The CMV infection status of donors was not known, potentially confounding age-related changes in expanded clonotypes. Compared with the aged group, the long-lived group had more naive CD4+ T cells, fewer expanded clones and increased TCR diversity, suggesting age selection. As age increased, observed TCR beta diversity per million T cells dropped in a roughly linear way, and a significant reduction was already evident by age about 40. Total diversity estimates from one million sequenced T cells were considered lower bounds and underestimates. A strong correlation was found between observed TCR beta diversity and the percentage of naive T cells measured by flow cytometry. Since profiling was done on bulk unsorted PBMCs, naive and antigen-experienced compartments could not be conclusively compared.

The roughly 39 donors, aged about 6 to 100 years, were systemically healthy Caucasian individuals from Russia. Each donor gave 8.5 to 10 milliliters of peripheral blood, collected into EDTA-treated Vacutainer tubes. Ficoll-Paque density-gradient centrifugation was used to isolate PBMCs, with at least 6.5 million per sample. Total RNA, at least 5 micrograms per sample, was extracted from PBMCs with Trizol reagent. For every donor, an aliquot of PBMCs went through flow cytometry to measure the percentages of naive CD45RAhigh/CD27high T cells. Library method: 5' RACE. A second PCR of roughly 7 to 11 cycles was performed with a sample-barcoded 5' primer and a J-beta primer mix. A unique molecular identifier was introduced onto each TCR beta cDNA molecule by a template-switch 5' adaptor carrying 12 random nucleotides. Each sample yielded at least 2.5 million CDR3-containing paired-end reads. All of the RNA was converted into first-strand cDNA using the Mint cDNA synthesis kit, with a TRBC-specific oligonucleotide serving as the primer. All cDNA was treated with uracil-DNA glycosylase and then went through a first 18-cycle PCR with the universal primers M1SS and BC2_uni_R. On the study's bioinformatics: Normalization of each sample was performed by random selection of 1 million high-quality reads, each carrying a distinct molecular identifier. Reads sharing molecular identifiers were discarded rather than binned into consensus sequences. MiTCR, run with a Q25 quality threshold and the strictest error-elimination algorithm, handled CDR3 identification, clonotype clustering and error correction. A nonparametric unseen species model using Euler transformation provided a lower-bound estimate of total TCR beta diversity. In-frame beta chains were kept once TCRdb had trimmed the public reads at Q25 with fastp and called clones with MiXCR. Rows matching on CDR3 protein sequence are summarized as one entry with the most common DNA and genes. For this entry, the V and J calls and clone size follow TCRdb and not the study's own pipeline. The sample table records 1.8 million or so distinct CDR3 sequences; around 42% of these occur just once. More than 20% of the sample rests with the top ten.

In the case of this clonotype: Its antigen has not been determined. The sample holds no much larger clone one base away, and base qualities are not on file.

CDR1 and CDR2 (SEHNR, FQNEAQ) derive from the germline V gene (reference sequence). Cut back by 4 bases and 1 base, the V and J ends lie 16 bases apart. Spanning cysteine to phenylalanine, the CDR3 consists of 16 amino acids. This entry keeps only the CDR3 DNA: 48 bases, framed from base 1. This chain joins TRBV7-9 to TRBJ1-2; the D gene identity is not certain. The sample consisted of blood. The receptor was isolated from a human donor in good health. The nucleotides read TGTGCCAGCAGCTCGCCGAAGGGCCTAATTAACTATGGCTACACCTTC. Translation gives CASSSPKGLINYGYTF.